This T cell receptor beta chain was sequenced during a study of T cells in Graves' hyperthyroidism and ophthalmopathy. Study context: Pretreatment peripheral blood was obtained at initial diagnosis.

The study based diagnoses on clinical symptoms, serum thyroxine and TRAb, thyroid ultrasound and orbital computed tomography. Out of about 10 ml of fresh peripheral blood came the PBMCs. Germline V gives CDR1 MDHEN, CDR2 SYDVKM. The CDR3 loop spans 14 amino acids. The TCR beta CDR3 regions underwent amplification using RNA transcripts as the source. The TCR CDR3 first-round RT-PCR relied on the HTBI primer set. TCRdb redid the calling of the multiplex PCR reads with MiXCR, one entry per CDR3 protein. This sample has fewer than 350,000 distinct CDR3 sequences, with around 15% found just once. Worth noting for this clonotype: A read error may account for a junction end that differs from germline.

Sequencing was performed on blood. This TCR derives from a woman aged 45-65 years with Graves' hyperthyroidism that later progressed to Graves' ophthalmopathy. The chain recombines TRBV28 with TRBJ1-2, with 9 positions matching TRBD1. CDR3 amino acids: CASRGTGGANGYTF. The CDR3 DNA follows: TGCGCCAGCAGAGGAACAGGGGGCGCAAATGGCTACACCTTC.